Listed here are 25 T cell receptor beta chains from one sample, sequenced in a study of T cell repertoires in cytomegalovirus infection (dated by TCRdb to the late 2010s). TCRdb shows the sequencer as Illumina HiSeq 1500. The raw public reads went through TCRdb reprocessing: fastp at Q25, MiXCR clone calling, in-frame beta chains kept. Rows are combined by CDR3 protein, so each entry shows the most common genes and DNA. The sample contains 300,000 to 400,000 distinct CDR3 sequences, around a tenth of them found a single time. Around 4.5% of the sample lies in the top ten. Sequencing was carried out using PBMCs. The receptors shown here come from a human donor in good health (CMV status not recorded). Some clones in this sample may be carry-over from other donors' samples.

This clonotype was counted many times. The chain employs TRBV7-2 and TRBJ2-1, with D unresolved. Germline CDR1 reads SGHTA; CDR2 reads FQGNSA. The CDR3 has 12 amino acids. Between the trimmed V and J ends, which lost 7 bases and 8 bases, there was a span of 12 bases. In DNA, the CDR3 is TGTGCCAGCACCCCCCCCCGAGATGAGCAGTTCTTC. Amino acids: CASTPPRDEQFF.

In its sample, this clonotype was seen many times. V gene TRBV7-2 combines with J gene TRBJ2-6, with D unresolved. Between the trimmed V and J ends, which lost 8 bases and 4 bases, there was a span of 9 bases. Per the germline V gene, CDR1 is SGHTA and CDR2 is FQGNSA. The CDR3 has 13 amino acids. CDR3 sequence reads: CASDVSGANVLTF. The CDR3 DNA reads TGTGCCAGCGACGTATCGGGGGCCAACGTCCTGACTTTC. The full variable domain, rest sourced from reference TRBV7-2 and TRBJ2-6, is GAGVSQSPSNKVTEKGKDVELRCDPISGHTALYWYRQSLGQGLEFLIYFQGNSAPDKSGLPSDRFSAERTGGSVSTLTIQRTQQEDSAVYLCASDVSGANVLTFGAGSRLTVL.

J is TRBJ2-5 and V is TRBV19, with a possible D match to TRBD1 (5 bases). The CDR3 has 16 amino acids. Germline CDR1 is LNHDA and CDR2 is SQIVND (reference sequence). Trimming left V 3 bases short and J 5 bases short, with 19 bases between. The CDR3 is CASSIAQGKWSETQYF. Here the CDR3 DNA reads TGTGCCAGTAGTATCGCGCAGGGTAAATGGTCGGAGACCCAGTACTTC.

This clonotype was picked up many times. The CDR3 is CATSRAGIHEAFF. The CDR3 DNA sequence: TGTGCCACCTCTCGGGCAGGGATACATGAAGCTTTCTTT. The gene calls are TRBV7-3 and TRBJ1-1; tentative D call: TRBD1 (5 bases). V was pared by 10 bases and J by 7 bases, with 19 bases between. Germline assignment: CDR1 SGHTA and CDR2 FQGTGA. The CDR3 is made up of 13 amino acids.

CDR3 region: CASSSSGRDNEQFF. CDR3 DNA: TGTGCCAGCAGCTCCTCCGGACGGGACAATGAGCAGTTCTTC. The chain carries TRBV7-3 and TRBJ2-1; D gene ambiguous. The germline gives CDR1 SGHTA, CDR2 FQGTGA. Trimming pared 4 bases from V and 5 bases from J, leaving 12 bases between. This CDR3 has 14 amino acids. The full variable domain, in which reference TRBV7-3 and TRBJ2-1 provide the parts outside the CDR3, is GAGVSQTPSNKVTEKGKYVELRCDPISGHTALYWYRQSLGQGPEFLIYFQGTGAADDSGLPNDRFFAVRPEGSVSTLKIQRTERGDSAVYLCASSSSGRDNEQFFGPGTRLTVL.

This clonotype was counted a few times. The rearrangement links TRBV11-2 to TRBJ2-1, with unresolved D. The V and J ends lost 3 bases and 7 bases respectively, with 13 bases between them. The CDR3 covers 14 residues. Germline V CDR1 and CDR2: SGHAT, FQNNGV. Written as DNA, the CDR3 is TGTGCCAGCAGCTTCATCCTAATAGGGAATGAGCAGTTCTTC. Protein sequence: CASSFILIGNEQFF. Using reference TRBV11-2 and TRBJ2-1 for the parts outside the CDR3, the full variable domain is EAGVAQSPRYKIIEKRQSVAFWCNPISGHATLYWYQQILGQGPKLLIQFQNNGVVDDSQLPKDRFSAERLKGVDSTLKIQPAKLEDSAVYLCASSFILIGNEQFFGPGTRLTVL.

The chain links TRBV4-3 to TRBJ1-2; 8 bases are a match to TRBD1. Germline V CDR1 and CDR2: LGHNA, YSLEER. The CDR3 is 16 residues long. J gave up 8 bases and V 5 bases, and 16 bases lay outside the gene matches. The CDR3 DNA reads TGCGCCAGCAGCTCACGGCCAGGACAGGGTGAGAGGGGCTACACCTTC. Translating gives CASSSRPGQGERGYTF.

The rearrangement links TRBV7-3 to TRBJ2-1; perhaps TRBD2 as D (5 bases). Germline CDR1 reads SGHTA; CDR2 reads FQGTGA. Trimming took 2 bases from V and 5 from J, leaving 10 bases between them. There are 14 residues in the CDR3. The CDR3 DNA is TGTGCCAGCAGCTTATCCAGGACTCACAATGAGCAGTTCTTC. Its translation: CASSLSRTHNEQFF.

The J gene is TRBJ2-2, the V gene TRBV12-3 or TRBV12-4, with D possibly TRBD2 on 6 matching bases. The CDR3 covers 16 residues. V lost 3 bases and J lost 4, with 15 bases in between. CDR3 loop: CASSLEGNPTTGELFF. The DNA of the CDR3 is TGTGCCAGCAGTTTGGAGGGGAACCCAACCACCGGGGAGCTGTTTTTT.

This clonotype was found a few times. The gene calls are TRBV10-3 and TRBJ2-3; 8 nucleotides match TRBD2. Germline V gene lookup returns CDR1 ENHRY and CDR2 SYGVKD. V lost 7 bases to trimming and J lost 1 base; unmatched junction nucleotides: 4. The CDR3 extends over 14 amino acids. The CDR3 sequence: CAITAGVGTDTQYF. CDR3 nucleotides: TGTGCCATCACAGCGGGAGTTGGCACAGATACGCAGTATTTT.

This clonotype was seen many times. The chain links TRBV7-2 to TRBJ2-5; 8 bases are a match to TRBD2. The V segment lost 2 bases and the J segment 1 base; nucleotides outside the gene matches: 9. The CDR3 is 17 residues long. Germline-derived CDR1 and CDR2 are SGHTA and FQGNSA. This CDR3 is CASSLMEVRGGQETQYF. CDR3 sequence (DNA): TGTGCCAGCAGCTTAATGGAAGTTCGGGGGGGCCAAGAGACCCAGTACTTC.

In its sample, this clonotype was seen many times. The chain is built from TRBV7-2 and TRBJ2-7, with D maybe TRBD2 (6 bases). The germline CDR1 and CDR2 sequences are SGHTA and FQGNSA. This CDR3 region has 14 residues. V lost 3 bases to trimming and J lost 4 bases, with 13 bases between them. The CDR3, as DNA: TGTGCCAGCAGCTTGGCTAGCGAGACTTACGAGCAGTACTTC. Encoded protein: CASSLASETYEQYF.

This clonotype was seen a handful of times. The chain couples TRBV20-1 to TRBJ2-7; 7 nucleotides agree with TRBD1. The CDR3 runs 13 residues. J lost 0 bases, V lost 4 bases, and 3 bases had no gene match. Germline CDR1 reads DFQATT; CDR2 reads SNEGSKA (reference sequence). The CDR3 loop is CSANRGHSYEQYF. CDR3 DNA: TGCAGTGCTAACAGGGGCCACTCCTACGAGCAGTACTTC.

This clonotype was observed many times. V is TRBV18 and J is TRBJ1-4; a weak D match, TRBD1 (6 bases). V was clipped by 4 bases and J by 11 bases, with 23 bases between them. The CDR3 length is 16 residues. Germline CDR1 reads KGHSH; CDR2 reads LQKENI. CDR3 nucleotide sequence: TGTGCCAGCTCACGACTCGAACCCGGGGGCGGGGTGAAACTGTTTTTT. Amino acid sequence: CASSRLEPGGGVKLFF.

This clonotype was seen many times. The V call is TRBV6-1, the J call TRBJ2-1; 7 bases match TRBD1. Germline CDR1 is MNHNS and CDR2 is SASEGT. Unmatched junction bases numbered 7, after V lost 5 bases and J lost 9 bases. This CDR3 spans 13 amino acids. DNA of the CDR3: TGTGCCAGCAGTAACGACAGGGTACGTGAGCAGTTCTTC. This translates into CASSNDRVREQFF.

This clonotype appeared a few times. The rearrangement joins TRBV7-9 to TRBJ1-3; D unresolved. CDR1 and CDR2 from the germline V gene are SEHNR and FQNEAQ (reference sequence). V was shortened by 1 base and J by 8 bases, with 15 bases between the two germline ends. The CDR3 is 15 amino acids. CDR3 coding DNA: TGTGCCAGCAGCTTAGTGGGCGGGGAGTCGGACACCATATATTTT. This translates into CASSLVGGESDTIYF. Full variable domain (missing parts from reference TRBV7-9 and TRBJ1-3): DTGVSQNPRHKITKRGQNVTFRCDPISEHNRLYWYRQTLGQGPEFLTYFQNEAQLEKSRLLSDRFSAERPKGSFSTLEIQRTEQGDSAMYLCASSLVGGESDTIYFGEGSWLTVV.

There are many counts of this clonotype. The chain uses TRBV7-2 and TRBJ1-5; 8 nucleotides align to TRBD1. Germline V gives CDR1 SGHTA, CDR2 FQGNSA. The CDR3 loop spans 14 amino acids. Trimming took 3 bases from V and 3 from J; bases not matched to a gene: 1. The CDR3 DNA follows: TGTGCCAGCAGCTTGGGACAGGTCAATCAGCCCCAGCATTTT. This encodes CASSLGQVNQPQHF.

The V and J genes are TRBV4-1 and TRBJ2-7, with D unresolved. The germline V gene has CDR1 MGHRA and CDR2 YSYEKL. The CDR3 has 11 residues. Trimming removed 1 base at V and 6 bases at J, with 4 bases between. The CDR3 reads CASSQVCEQYF. CDR3 sequence (DNA): TGCGCCAGCAGCCAAGTCTGCGAGCAGTACTTC.

This chain joins TRBV12-3 or TRBV12-4 and TRBJ2-7, with 7 bases that match TRBD1. This CDR3 comprises 16 residues. The ends lost 2 bases at V and 3 bases at J; junction bases unmatched: 10. Written as DNA, the CDR3 is TGTGCCAGCAGTTTAATCTTCAGGGGGAGTCTCTACGAGCAGTACTTC. This sequence encodes CASSLIFRGSLYEQYF.

This clonotype was seen many times. The V gene is TRBV6-1, the J gene TRBJ2-3; 11 nucleotides agree with TRBD1. This CDR3 is 17 amino acids long. J was trimmed by 3 bases and V by 5 bases; bases with no gene match: 10. The germline V gene encodes CDR1 MNHNS and CDR2 SASEGT. In nucleotides, the CDR3 is TGTGCCAGCAGTTTACACGGACAGGGGGCTTCAACAGATACGCAGTATTTT. It encodes CASSLHGQGASTDTQYF.

The gene calls are TRBV7-6 and TRBJ2-7; D unresolved. V lost 1 base, J lost 1 base, and 14 bases lay in between. The length of the CDR3 is 16 residues. Germline CDR1 is SGHVS and CDR2 is FNYEAQ. CDR3 coding DNA: TGTGCCAGCAGCTTAGGTCTGCAGACTGTTTCCTACGAGCAGTACTTC. It specifies CASSLGLQTVSYEQYF.

There are many counts of this clonotype. The chain joins TRBV12-3 or TRBV12-4 to TRBJ1-5; 7 nucleotides align to TRBD1. V trimming: 3 bases; J trimming: 6 bases; junction bases outside the gene matches: 5. CDR3 length: 14 amino acids. The CDR3 bases are TGTGCCAGCAGTTTCGGGACAGACGTTCAGCCCCAGCATTTT. Translated: CASSFGTDVQPQHF.

This clonotype has a handful of counts. This rearrangement joins TRBV12-3 or TRBV12-4 to TRBJ1-5; 11 nucleotides match TRBD1. V shed 10 bases and J 0 bases; nucleotides not matched to a gene: 8. This CDR3 spans 16 amino acids. CDR3 region: CATAGQGDHSNQPQHF. The DNA for the CDR3 is TGTGCCACCGCGGGACAGGGGGACCATAGCAATCAGCCCCAGCATTTT.

This clonotype has more than one count but fewer than ten. The rearrangement uses TRBV7-2 and TRBJ2-1; 7 positions match TRBD2. The CDR3 runs to 15 residues. Per the germline V gene, CDR1 is SGHTA and CDR2 is FQGNSA. Trimming removed 2 bases from V and 4 bases from J; junction bases left unmatched: 5. The CDR3 DNA reads as TGTGCCAGCAGCTTACAGGCTAGCGGATACAATGAGCAGTTCTTC. Protein sequence: CASSLQASGYNEQFF.

The V and J genes are TRBV6-5 and TRBJ2-7; tentatively, D is TRBD1 (6 bases). Looked up from germline, CDR1 is MNHEY and CDR2 is SVGAGI. The CDR3 length is 15 residues. V was trimmed by 0 bases and J by 1 base, leaving 10 bases between them. Here the CDR3 reads CASSYSWQGSYEQYF. CDR3 DNA sequence: TGTGCCAGCAGTTACTCTTGGCAGGGGTCCTACGAGCAGTACTTC.